Listed here are 6 T cell receptor beta chains from one sample, sequenced in a study of technical replicates of blood from a handful of donors. The method was immunoSEQ multiplex PCR; TCRdb's version includes in-frame clones alone and lacks a portion of them. The sample contains around 61,000 clones, approximately 84% of which appear only once. Sequenced material: PBMCs. The receptors come from a human donor in good health. Some clones in this sample may be carry-over from other donors' samples.

The chain uses TRBV18 and TRBJ2-3; TRBD2 agrees at 7 bases. The germline V gene has CDR1 KGHSH and CDR2 LQKENI. This CDR3 region has 16 residues. J was trimmed by 1 base and V by 0 bases; bases with no gene match: 4. The CDR3, as DNA: TGTGCCAGCTCACCACCGAAGGGAGGGGGCACAGATACGCAGTATTTT. Translated, it gives CASSPPKGGGTDTQYF. The full variable domain, rest sourced from reference TRBV18 and TRBJ2-3, is NAGVMQNPRHLVRRRGQEARLRCSPMKGHSHVYWYRQLPEEGLKFMVYLQKENIIDESGMPKERFSAEFPKEGPSILRIQQVVRGDSAAYFCASSPPKGGGTDTQYFGPGTRLTVL.

The chain uses TRBV27 and TRBJ2-5, with 8 bases fitting TRBD1. Germline CDR1 reads MNHEY; CDR2 reads SMNVEV (reference sequence). This CDR3 spans 15 amino acids. J was trimmed by 7 bases and V by 5 bases; bases with no gene match: 12. The CDR3 bases are TGTGCCAGCAGTGCGTGGGACAGGTCTTCGAGGACCCAGTACTTC. This gives the protein CASSAWDRSSRTQYF.

V is TRBV2 and J is TRBJ1-4; 9 bases are shared with TRBD1. From germline, CDR1 is SNHLY and CDR2 FYNNEI. The junction had 6 bases not matched to a gene; V was cut back by 4 bases and J by 6 bases. The CDR3 totals 15 residues. CDR3 protein: CASSGGTGNYEKLFF. The CDR3 coding sequence is TGTGCCAGCAGTGGGGGGACAGGGAATTATGAAAAACTGTTTTTT.

The rearrangement links TRBV12-5 to TRBJ1-2; D gene uncertain. Germline loops: CDR1 LGHNT, CDR2 FRNRAP. V gave up 6 bases and J gave up 7 bases, with 21 bases separating them. The CDR3 has 15 residues. The CDR3 reads CASGSDPGLRGGYTF. As DNA, the CDR3 is TGTGCTAGTGGCTCCGACCCGGGTCTTAGAGGTGGCTACACCTTC. Looking up the rest from reference TRBV12-5 and TRBJ1-2 gives the full variable domain: DARVTQTPRHKVTEMGQEVTMRCQPILGHNTVFWYRQTMMQGLELLAYFRNRAPLDDSGMPKDRFSAEMPDATLATLKIQPSEPRDSAVYFCASGSDPGLRGGYTFGSGTRLTVV.

This chain connects TRBV4-2 to TRBJ2-1, with D maybe TRBD2 (5 bases). Per germline, CDR1 LGHNA and CDR2 YNFKEQ. The CDR3 loop spans 14 amino acids. Trimming removed 1 base from V and 9 bases from J, with 13 bases in between. The CDR3: CASSQAPLAGEQFF. The CDR3 region has the DNA TGTGCCAGCAGCCAAGCCCCTCTGGCGGGTGAGCAGTTCTTC.

The chain has TRBV15 and TRBJ2-3; 10 bases fit TRBD2. V lost 5 bases and J lost 0; bases outside the gene matches: 5. Germline lookup yields CDR1 LNHNV and CDR2 YYDKDF (reference sequence). This CDR3 is built from 16 residues. The CDR3 bases are TGTGCCACCAGCCTCCGTAGCGGGAGGAGCACAGATACGCAGTATTTT. Amino acids: CATSLRSGRSTDTQYF.